This TCR beta chain was observed in a study of PD-1 blockade in classical Hodgkin lymphoma. Study outcomes and limitations: Relapsed/refractory patients reportedly had the lowest baseline TCR diversity, below newly diagnosed patients, who were below healthy donors.

A word on this clone: Its cognate antigen is unknown.

Trimming shortened V by 1 base and J by 4 bases, and 8 bases separated the two germline ends. This CDR3 is built from 14 residues. Per germline, CDR1 SEHNR and CDR2 FQNEAQ (reference sequence). Generated by immunoSEQ multiplex PCR, the TCRdb table keeps only in-frame clones and is missing some. The sample lists 110,000 or so clones, roughly 89% occurring once. Documented time point: cycle 4 day 1 (C4D1), after 6 weeks of nivolumab. All the patients suffered relapse after autologous stem cell transplantation, and brentuximab vedotin exposure differed. The material was peripheral blood mononuclear cells (PBMCs), obtained before the fourth cycle of nivolumab. The receptor was isolated from a human donor with classical Hodgkin lymphoma. The chain combines TRBV7-9 with TRBJ2-1; tentatively, D is TRBD1 or TRBD2 (5 bases each). The CDR3 sequence is CASSLGGDYNEQFF. In nucleotides, the CDR3 is TGTGCCAGCAGCTTAGGAGGGGATTACAATGAGCAGTTCTTC. Supplemented by reference TRBV7-9 and TRBJ2-1, the full variable domain reads DTGVSQNPRHKITKRGQNVTFRCDPISEHNRLYWYRQTLGQGPEFLTYFQNEAQLEKSRLLSDRFSAERPKGSFSTLEIQRTEQGDSAMYLCASSLGGDYNEQFFGPGTRLTVL.